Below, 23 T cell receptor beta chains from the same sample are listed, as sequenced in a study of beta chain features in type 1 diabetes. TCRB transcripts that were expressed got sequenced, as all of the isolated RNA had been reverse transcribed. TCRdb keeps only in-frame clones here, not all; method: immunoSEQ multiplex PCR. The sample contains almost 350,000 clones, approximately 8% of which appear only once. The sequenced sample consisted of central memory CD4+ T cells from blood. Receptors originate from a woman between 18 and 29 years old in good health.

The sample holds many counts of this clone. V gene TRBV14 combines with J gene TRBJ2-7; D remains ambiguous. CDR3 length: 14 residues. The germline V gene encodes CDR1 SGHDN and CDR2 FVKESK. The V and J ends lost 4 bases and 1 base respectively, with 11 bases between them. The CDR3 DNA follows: TGTGCCAGCAGCCCCCGGACGGCATCCTACGAGCAGTACTTC. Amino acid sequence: CASSPRTASYEQYF. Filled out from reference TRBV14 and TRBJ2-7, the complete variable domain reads EAGVTQFPSHSVIEKGQTVTLRCDPISGHDNLYWYRRVMGKEIKFLLHFVKESKQDESGMPNNRFLAERTGGTYSTLKVQPAELEDSGVYFCASSPRTASYEQYFGPGTRLTVT.

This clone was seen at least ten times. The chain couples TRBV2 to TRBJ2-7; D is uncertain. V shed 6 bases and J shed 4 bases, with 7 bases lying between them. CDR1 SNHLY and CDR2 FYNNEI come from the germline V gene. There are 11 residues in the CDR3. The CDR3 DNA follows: TGTGCCAGCAGCTTGCAGTACGAGCAGTACTTC. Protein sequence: CASSLQYEQYF.

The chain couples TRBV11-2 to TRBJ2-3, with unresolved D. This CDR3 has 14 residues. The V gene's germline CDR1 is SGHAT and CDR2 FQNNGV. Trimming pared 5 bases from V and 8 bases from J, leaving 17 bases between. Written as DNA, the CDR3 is TGTGCCAGCAGCGCTGAACTGGTAATCGGTACGCAGTATTTT. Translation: CASSAELVIGTQYF.

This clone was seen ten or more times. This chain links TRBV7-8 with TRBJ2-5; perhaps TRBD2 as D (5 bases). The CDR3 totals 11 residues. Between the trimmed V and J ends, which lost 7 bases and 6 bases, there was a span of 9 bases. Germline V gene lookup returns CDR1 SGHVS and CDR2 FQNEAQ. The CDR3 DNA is TGTGCCAGCACGTCTAGCAAGACCCAGTACTTC. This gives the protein CASTSSKTQYF.

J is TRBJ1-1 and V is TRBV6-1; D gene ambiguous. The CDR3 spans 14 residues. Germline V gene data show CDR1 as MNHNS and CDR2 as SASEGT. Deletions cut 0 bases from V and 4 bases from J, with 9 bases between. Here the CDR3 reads CASSEAWEGTEAFF. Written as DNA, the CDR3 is TGTGCCAGCAGTGAAGCGTGGGAGGGCACTGAAGCTTTCTTT.

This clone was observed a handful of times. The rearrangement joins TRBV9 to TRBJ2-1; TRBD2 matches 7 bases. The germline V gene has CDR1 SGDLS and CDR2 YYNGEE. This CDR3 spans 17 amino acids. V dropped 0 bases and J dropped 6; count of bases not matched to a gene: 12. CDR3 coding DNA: TGTGCCAGCAGCGTAGCCCCGGGCGGGAGTCTCAGCAATGAGCAGTTCTTC. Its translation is CASSVAPGGSLSNEQFF.

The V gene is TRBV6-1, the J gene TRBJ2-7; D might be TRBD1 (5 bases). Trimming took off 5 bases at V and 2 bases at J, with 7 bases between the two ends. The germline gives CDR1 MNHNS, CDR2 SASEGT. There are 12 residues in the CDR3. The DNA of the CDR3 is TGTGCCAGCAGTCAAGGGGCCTACGAGCAGTACTTC. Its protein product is CASSQGAYEQYF.

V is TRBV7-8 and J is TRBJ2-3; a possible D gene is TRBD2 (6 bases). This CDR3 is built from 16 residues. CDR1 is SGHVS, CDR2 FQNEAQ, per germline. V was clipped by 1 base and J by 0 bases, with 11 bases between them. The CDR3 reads CASSLVSRGSTDTQYF. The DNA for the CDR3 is TGTGCCAGCAGCTTAGTTTCGCGGGGTAGCACAGATACGCAGTATTTT.

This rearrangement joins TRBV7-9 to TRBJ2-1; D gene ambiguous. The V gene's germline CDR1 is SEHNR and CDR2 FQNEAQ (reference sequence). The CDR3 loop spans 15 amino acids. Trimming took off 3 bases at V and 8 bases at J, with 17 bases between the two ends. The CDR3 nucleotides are TGTGCCAGCAGCTTCGTGGGCAACCGCAACGATGAGCAGTTCTTC. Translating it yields CASSFVGNRNDEQFF.

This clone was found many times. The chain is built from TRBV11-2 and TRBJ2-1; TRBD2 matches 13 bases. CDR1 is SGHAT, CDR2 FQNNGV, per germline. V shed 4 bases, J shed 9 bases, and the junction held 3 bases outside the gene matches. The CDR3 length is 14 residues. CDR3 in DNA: TGTGCCAGCAGCTCACGGACTAGCGGGGGTGAGCAGTTCTTC. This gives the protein CASSSRTSGGEQFF.

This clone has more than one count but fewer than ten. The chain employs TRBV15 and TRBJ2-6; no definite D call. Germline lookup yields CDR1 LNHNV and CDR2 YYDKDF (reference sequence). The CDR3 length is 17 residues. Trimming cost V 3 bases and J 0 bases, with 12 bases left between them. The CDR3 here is CATSRSGRHSGANVLTF. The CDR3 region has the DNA TGTGCCACCAGCAGGAGTGGACGCCACTCTGGGGCCAACGTCCTGACTTTC.

The CDR3 here is CASSLKGAGDPYEQYF. The DNA of the CDR3 is TGTGCCAGCAGCTTAAAAGGAGCGGGAGATCCCTACGAGCAGTACTTC. This rearrangement joins TRBV11-2 to TRBJ2-7, with 8 bases fitting TRBD2. V gave up 2 bases and J gave up 2 bases; unmatched junction bases: 8. Germline CDR1 SGHAT, CDR2 FQNNGV. This CDR3 comprises 16 residues.

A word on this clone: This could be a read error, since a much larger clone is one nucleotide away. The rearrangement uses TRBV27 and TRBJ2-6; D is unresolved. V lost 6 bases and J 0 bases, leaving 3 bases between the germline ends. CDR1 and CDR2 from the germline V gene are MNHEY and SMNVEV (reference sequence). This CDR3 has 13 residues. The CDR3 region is CASRVSGANVLTF. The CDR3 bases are TGTGCCAGCAGAGTCTCTGGGGCCAACGTCCTGACTTTC. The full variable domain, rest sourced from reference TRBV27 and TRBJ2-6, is EAQVTQNPRYLITVTGKKLTVTCSQNMNHEYMSWYRQDPGLGLRQIYYSMNVEVTDKGDVPEGYKVSRKEKRNFPLILESPSPNQTSLYFCASRVSGANVLTFGAGSRLTVL.

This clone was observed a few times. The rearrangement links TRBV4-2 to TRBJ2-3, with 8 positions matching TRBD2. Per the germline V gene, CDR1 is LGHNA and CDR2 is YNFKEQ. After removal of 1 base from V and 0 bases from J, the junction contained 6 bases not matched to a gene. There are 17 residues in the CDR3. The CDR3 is CASSQASSGRSTDTQYF. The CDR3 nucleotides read TGTGCCAGCAGCCAAGCATCAAGCGGGAGAAGCACAGATACGCAGTATTTT.

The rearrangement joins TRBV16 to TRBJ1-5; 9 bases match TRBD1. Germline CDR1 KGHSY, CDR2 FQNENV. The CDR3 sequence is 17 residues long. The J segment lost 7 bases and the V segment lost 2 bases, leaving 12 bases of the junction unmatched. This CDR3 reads CASSQSSSGQGQQPQHF. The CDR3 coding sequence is TGTGCCAGCAGCCAAAGTTCGTCTGGACAGGGGCAACAGCCCCAGCATTTT.

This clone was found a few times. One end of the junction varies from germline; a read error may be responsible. The CDR3 protein is CASSFAGLEPFF. The CDR3 nucleotides read TGTGCCAGCAGTTTCGCGGGACTAGAGCCGTTCTTC. The chain recombines TRBV28 with TRBJ2-1; 8 positions agree with TRBD2. This CDR3 region has 12 residues. The germline V gene has CDR1 MDHEN and CDR2 SYDVKM.

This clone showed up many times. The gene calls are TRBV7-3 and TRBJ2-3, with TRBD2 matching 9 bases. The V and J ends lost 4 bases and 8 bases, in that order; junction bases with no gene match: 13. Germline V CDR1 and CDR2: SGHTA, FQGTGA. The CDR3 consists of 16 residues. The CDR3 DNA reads TGTGCCAGCAGCTCACAGAGTATAGCGGGAGAGGGTACGCAGTATTTT. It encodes CASSSQSIAGEGTQYF.

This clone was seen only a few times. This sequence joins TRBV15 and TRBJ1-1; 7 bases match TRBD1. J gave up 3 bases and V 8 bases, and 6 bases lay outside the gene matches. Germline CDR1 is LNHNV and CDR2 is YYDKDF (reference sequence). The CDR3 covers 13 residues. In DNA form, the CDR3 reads TGTGCCACCGGACTACAGGGGTACACTGAAGCTTTCTTT. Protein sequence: CATGLQGYTEAFF.

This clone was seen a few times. CDR3 residues: CASSLQAEGGTQYF. The CDR3 DNA sequence: TGCGCCAGCAGCTTGCAGGCCGAGGGCGGTACGCAGTATTTT. The chain is built from TRBV5-1 and TRBJ2-3; D possibly corresponds to TRBD2 (5 bases). Trimming cost V 1 base and J 8 bases, with 14 bases left between them. Per germline, CDR1 SGHRS and CDR2 YFSETQ. This CDR3 contains 14 residues.

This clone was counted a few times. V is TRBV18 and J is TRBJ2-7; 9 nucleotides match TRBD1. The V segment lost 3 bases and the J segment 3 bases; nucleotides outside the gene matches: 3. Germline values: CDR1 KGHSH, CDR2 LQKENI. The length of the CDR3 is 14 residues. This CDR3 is CASSPVTGGYEQYF. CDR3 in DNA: TGTGCCAGCTCACCCGTGACAGGGGGCTACGAGCAGTACTTC.

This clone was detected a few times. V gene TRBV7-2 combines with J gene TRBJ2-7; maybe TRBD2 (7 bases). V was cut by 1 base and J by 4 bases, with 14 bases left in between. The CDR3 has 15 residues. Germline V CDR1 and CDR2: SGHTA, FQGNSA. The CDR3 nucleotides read TGTGCCAGCAGCTTAGTCCGGGGGGCAAGGTACGAGCAGTACTTC. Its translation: CASSLVRGARYEQYF. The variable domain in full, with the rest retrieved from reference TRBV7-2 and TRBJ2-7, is GAGVSQSPSNKVTEKGKDVELRCDPISGHTALYWYRQSLGQGLEFLIYFQGNSAPDKSGLPSDRFSAERTGGSVSTLTIQRTQQEDSAVYLCASSLVRGARYEQYFGPGTRLTVT.

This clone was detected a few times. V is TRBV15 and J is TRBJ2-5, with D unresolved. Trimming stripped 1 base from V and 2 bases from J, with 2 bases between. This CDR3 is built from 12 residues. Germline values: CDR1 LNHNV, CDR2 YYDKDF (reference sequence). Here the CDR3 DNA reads TGTGCCACCAGCAGAGGTCAAGAGACCCAGTACTTC. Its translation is CATSRGQETQYF.

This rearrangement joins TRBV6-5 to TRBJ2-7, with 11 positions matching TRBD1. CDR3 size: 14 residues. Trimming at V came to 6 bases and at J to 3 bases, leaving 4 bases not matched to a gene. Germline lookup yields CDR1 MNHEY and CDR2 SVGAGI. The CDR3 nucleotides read TGTGCCAGCAGGGCCGGGACAGGGGGCTACGAGCAGTACTTC. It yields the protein CASRAGTGGYEQYF.